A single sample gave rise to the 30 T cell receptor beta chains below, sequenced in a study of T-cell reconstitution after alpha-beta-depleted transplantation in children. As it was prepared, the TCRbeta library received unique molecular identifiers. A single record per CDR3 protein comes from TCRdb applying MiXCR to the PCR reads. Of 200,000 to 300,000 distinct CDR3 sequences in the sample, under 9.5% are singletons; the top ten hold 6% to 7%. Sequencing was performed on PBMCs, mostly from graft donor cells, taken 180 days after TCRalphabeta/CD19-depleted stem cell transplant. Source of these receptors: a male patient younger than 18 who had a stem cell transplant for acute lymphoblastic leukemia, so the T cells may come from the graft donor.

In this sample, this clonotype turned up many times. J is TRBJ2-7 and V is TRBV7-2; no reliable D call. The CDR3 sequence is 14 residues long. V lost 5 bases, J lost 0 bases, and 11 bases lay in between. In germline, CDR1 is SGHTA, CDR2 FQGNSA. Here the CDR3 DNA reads TGTGCCAGCAGCCCCAGTTCGTTCTCCTACGAGCAGTACTTC. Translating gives CASSPSSFSYEQYF.

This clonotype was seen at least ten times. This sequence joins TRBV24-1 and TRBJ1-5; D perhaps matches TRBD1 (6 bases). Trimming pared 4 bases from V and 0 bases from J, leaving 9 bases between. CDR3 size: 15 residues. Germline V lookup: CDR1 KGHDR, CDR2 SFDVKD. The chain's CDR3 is CATSEGTYSNQPQHF. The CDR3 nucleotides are TGTGCCACCAGTGAGGGGACATATAGCAATCAGCCCCAGCATTTT.

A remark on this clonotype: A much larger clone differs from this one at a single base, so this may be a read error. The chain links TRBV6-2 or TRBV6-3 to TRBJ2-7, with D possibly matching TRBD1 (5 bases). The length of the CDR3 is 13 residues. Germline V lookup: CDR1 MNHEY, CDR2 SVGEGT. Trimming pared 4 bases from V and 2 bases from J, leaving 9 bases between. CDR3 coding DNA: TGTGCCAGCAGTTGGGCCAGGGCCTACGAGCAGTACTTC. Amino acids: CASSWARAYEQYF.

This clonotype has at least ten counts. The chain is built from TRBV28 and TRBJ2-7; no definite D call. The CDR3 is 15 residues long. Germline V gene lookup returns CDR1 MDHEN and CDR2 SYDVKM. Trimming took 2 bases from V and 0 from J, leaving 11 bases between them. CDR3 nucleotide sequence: TGTGCCAGCAGTTTAGGGCTCGAGTTCTCCTACGAGCAGTACTTC. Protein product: CASSLGLEFSYEQYF.

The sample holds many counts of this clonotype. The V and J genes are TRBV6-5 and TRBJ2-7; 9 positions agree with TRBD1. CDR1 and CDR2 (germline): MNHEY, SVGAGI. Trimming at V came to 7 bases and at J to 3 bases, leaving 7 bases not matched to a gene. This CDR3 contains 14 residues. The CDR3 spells CASNPQGASYEQYF. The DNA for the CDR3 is TGTGCCAGCAATCCACAGGGGGCGAGCTACGAGCAGTACTTC.

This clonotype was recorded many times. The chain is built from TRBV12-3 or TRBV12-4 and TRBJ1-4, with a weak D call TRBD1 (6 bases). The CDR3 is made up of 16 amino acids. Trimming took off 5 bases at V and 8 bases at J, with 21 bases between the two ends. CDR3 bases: TGTGCCAGCAGTGTAGGGCTCAGGGGTCCTTGGGAAAAACTGTTTTTT. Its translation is CASSVGLRGPWEKLFF.

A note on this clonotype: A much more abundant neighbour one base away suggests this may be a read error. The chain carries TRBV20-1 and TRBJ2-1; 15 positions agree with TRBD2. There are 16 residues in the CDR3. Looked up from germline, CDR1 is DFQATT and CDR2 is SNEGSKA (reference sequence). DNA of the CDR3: TGCTGTGCTAGCCCCGGGACTAGCGGGGGGTACAATGAGCAGTTCTTC. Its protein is CCASPGTSGGYNEQFF.

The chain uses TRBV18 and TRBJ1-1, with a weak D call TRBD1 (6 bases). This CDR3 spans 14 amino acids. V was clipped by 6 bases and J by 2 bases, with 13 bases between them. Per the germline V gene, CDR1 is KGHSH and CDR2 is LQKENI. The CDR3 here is CASSPGTSNTEAFF. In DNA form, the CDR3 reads TGTGCCAGCTCTCCCGGGACATCCAACACTGAAGCTTTCTTT.

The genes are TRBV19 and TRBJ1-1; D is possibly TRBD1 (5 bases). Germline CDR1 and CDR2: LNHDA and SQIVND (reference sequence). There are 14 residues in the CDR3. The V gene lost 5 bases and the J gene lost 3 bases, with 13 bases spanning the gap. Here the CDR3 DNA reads TGTGCCAGTAGTGACGGGACTTTCTACACTGAAGCTTTCTTT. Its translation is CASSDGTFYTEAFF.

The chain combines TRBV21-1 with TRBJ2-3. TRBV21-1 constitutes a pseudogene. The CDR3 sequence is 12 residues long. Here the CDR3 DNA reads TGTGCCAGCAGCAAAGAGGAGGATACGCAGTATTTT. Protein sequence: CASSKEEDTQYF.

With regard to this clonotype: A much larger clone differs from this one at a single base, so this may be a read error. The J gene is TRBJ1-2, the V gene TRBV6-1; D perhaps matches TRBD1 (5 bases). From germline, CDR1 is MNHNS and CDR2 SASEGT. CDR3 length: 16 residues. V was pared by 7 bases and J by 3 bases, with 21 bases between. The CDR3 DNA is TGTGCCAGCAACGAGGACGTGGACAAGGGCTACTATGGCTACACCTTC. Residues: CASNEDVDKGYYGYTF.

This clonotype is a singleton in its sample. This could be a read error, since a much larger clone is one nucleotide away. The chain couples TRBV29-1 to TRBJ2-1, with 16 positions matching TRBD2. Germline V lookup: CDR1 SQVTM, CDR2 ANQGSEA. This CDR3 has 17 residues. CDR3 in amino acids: CSSSGTSGRGIYNERFF. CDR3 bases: TGCAGCAGTTCCGGGACTAGCGGGAGGGGGATCTACAATGAGCGGTTCTTC.

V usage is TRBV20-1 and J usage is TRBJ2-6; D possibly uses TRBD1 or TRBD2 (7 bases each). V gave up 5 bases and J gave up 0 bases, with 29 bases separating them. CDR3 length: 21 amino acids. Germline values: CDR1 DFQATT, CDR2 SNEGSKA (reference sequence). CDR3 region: CSAGGGNRGGMSRSGANVLTF. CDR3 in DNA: TGCAGTGCTGGCGGGGGAAACAGGGGTGGGATGAGCCGCTCTGGGGCCAACGTCCTGACTTTC.

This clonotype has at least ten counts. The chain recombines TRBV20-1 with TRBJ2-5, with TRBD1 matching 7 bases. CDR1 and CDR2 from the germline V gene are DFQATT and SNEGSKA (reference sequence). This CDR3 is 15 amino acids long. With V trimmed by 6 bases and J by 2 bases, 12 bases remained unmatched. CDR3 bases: TGCAGTGCCCTTCCGACAGGGAGAAGACAAGAGACCCAGTACTTC. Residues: CSALPTGRRQETQYF.

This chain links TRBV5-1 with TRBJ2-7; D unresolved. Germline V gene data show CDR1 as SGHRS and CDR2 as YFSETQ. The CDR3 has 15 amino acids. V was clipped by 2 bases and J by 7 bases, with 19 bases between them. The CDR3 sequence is CASSLSGSPPWEQYF. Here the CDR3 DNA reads TGCGCCAGCAGCTTATCGGGCAGTCCGCCCTGGGAGCAGTACTTC.

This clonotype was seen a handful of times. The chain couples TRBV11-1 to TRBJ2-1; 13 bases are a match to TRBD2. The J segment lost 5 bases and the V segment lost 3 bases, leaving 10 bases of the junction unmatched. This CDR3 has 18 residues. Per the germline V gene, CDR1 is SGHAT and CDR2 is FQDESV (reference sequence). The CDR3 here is CASSLTGTSGKVNNEQFF. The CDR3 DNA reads TGTGCCAGCAGCTTGACTGGGACTAGCGGGAAGGTAAACAATGAGCAGTTCTTC. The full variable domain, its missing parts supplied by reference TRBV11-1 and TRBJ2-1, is EAEVAQSPRYKITEKSQAVAFWCDPISGHATLYWYRQILGQGPELLVQFQDESVVDDSQLPKDRFSAERLKGVDSTLKIQPAELGDSAMYLCASSLTGTSGKVNNEQFFGPGTRLTVL.

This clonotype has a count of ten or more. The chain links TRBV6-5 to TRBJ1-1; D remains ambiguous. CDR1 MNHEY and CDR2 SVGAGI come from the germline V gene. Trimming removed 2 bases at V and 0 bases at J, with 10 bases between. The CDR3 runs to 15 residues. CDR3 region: CASSYDRRMNTEAFF. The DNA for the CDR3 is TGTGCCAGCAGTTACGACCGACGGATGAACACTGAAGCTTTCTTT.

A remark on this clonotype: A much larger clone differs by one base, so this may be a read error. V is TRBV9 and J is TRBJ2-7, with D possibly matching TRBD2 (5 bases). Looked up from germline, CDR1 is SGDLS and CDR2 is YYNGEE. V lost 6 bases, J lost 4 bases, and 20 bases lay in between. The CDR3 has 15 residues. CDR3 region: CASNRPGIPSYEQYF. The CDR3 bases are TGTGCCAGCAACCGCCCCGGGATCCCGAGTTACGAGCAGTACTTC.

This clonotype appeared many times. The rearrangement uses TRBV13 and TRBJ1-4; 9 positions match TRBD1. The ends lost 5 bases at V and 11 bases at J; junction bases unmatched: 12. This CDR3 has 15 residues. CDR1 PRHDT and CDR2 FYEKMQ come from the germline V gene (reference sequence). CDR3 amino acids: CASSRDRDRETKLFF. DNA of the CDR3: TGTGCCAGCAGCCGAGACCGGGACAGGGAGACTAAACTGTTTTTT.

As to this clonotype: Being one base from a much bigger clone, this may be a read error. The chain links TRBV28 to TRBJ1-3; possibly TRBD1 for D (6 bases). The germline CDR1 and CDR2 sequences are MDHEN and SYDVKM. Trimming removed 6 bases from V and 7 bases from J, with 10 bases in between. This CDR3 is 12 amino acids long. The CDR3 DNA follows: TGTGCCAGCAGCAGGCAGGGGAACACCATATATTTT. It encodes CASSRQGNTIYF.

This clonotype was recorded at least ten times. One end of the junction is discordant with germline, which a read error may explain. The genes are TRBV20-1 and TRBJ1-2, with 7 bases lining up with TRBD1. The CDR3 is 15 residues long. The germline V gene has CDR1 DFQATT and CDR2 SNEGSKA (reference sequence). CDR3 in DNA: TGCAGTGCCAGAGGGACAGCCAAACTCCCGGGAGGCTACACCTTC. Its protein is CSARGTAKLPGGYTF.

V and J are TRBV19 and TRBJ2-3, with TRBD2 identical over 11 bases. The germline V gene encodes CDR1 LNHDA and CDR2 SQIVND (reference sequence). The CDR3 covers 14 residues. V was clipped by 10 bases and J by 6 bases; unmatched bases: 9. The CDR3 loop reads CATKLAGGLDTQYF. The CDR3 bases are TGTGCCACCAAGCTAGCGGGGGGACTTGATACGCAGTATTTT.

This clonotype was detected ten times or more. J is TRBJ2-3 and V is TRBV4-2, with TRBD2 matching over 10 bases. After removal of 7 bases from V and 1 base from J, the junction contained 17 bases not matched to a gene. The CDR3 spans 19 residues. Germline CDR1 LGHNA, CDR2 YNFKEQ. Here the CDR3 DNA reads TGTGCCAGCACCCTGTTCCATGGTGCCAGCGGGGGGGGCACAGATACGCAGTATTTT. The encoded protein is CASTLFHGASGGGTDTQYF.

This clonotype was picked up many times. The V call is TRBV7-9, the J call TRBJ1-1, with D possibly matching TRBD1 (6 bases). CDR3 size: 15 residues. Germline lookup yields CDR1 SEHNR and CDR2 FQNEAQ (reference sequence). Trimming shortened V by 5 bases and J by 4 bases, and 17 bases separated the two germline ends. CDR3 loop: CASSAWGGGSTEAFF. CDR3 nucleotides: TGTGCCAGCAGCGCGTGGGGGGGCGGGAGCACTGAAGCTTTCTTT. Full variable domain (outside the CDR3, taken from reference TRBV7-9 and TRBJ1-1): DTGVSQNPRHKITKRGQNVTFRCDPISEHNRLYWYRQTLGQGPEFLTYFQNEAQLEKSRLLSDRFSAERPKGSFSTLEIQRTEQGDSAMYLCASSAWGGGSTEAFFGQGTRLTVV.

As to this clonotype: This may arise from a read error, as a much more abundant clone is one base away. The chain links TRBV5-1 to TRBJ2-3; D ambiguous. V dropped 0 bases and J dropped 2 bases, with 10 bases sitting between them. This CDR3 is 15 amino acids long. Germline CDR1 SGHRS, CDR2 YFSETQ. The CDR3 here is CASSLGDKATDTQYF. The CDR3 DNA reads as TGCGCCAGCAGCTTGGGGGATAAAGCCACAGATACGCAGTATTTT. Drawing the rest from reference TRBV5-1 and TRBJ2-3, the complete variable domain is KAGVTQTPRYLIKTRGQQVTLSCSPISGHRSVSWYQQTPGQGLQFLFEYFSETQRNKGNFPGRFSGRQFSNSRSEMNVSTLELGDSALYLCASSLGDKATDTQYFGPGTRLTVL.

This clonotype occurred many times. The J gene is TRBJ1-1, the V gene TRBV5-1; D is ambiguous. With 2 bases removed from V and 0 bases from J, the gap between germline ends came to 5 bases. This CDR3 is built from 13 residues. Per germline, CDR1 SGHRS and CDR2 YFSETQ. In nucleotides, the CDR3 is TGCGCCAGCAGCTTAAATTTGAACACTGAAGCTTTCTTT. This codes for CASSLNLNTEAFF.

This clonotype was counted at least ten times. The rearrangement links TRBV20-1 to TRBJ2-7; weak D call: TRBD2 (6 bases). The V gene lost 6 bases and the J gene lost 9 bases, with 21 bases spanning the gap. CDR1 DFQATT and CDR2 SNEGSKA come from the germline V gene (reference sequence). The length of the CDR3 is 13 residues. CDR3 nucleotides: TGCAGTGCGCCCGAAAACGGGGACGGGGGGCAGTACTTC. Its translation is CSAPENGDGGQYF.

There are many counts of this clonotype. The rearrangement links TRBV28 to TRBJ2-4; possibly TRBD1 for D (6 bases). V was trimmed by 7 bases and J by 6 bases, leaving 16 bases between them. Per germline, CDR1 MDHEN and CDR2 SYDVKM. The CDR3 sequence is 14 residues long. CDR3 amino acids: CASTQTGLGNIQYF. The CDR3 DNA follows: TGTGCCAGCACCCAAACAGGGTTAGGAAACATTCAGTACTTC.

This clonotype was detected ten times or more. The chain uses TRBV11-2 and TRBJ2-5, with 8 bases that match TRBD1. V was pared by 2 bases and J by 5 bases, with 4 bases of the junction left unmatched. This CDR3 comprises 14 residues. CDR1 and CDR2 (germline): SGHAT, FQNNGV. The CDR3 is CASSLRTGLETQYF. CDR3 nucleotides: TGTGCCAGCAGCTTACGGACAGGGTTGGAGACCCAGTACTTC. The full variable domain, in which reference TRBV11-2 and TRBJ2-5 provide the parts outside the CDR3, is EAGVAQSPRYKIIEKRQSVAFWCNPISGHATLYWYQQILGQGPKLLIQFQNNGVVDDSQLPKDRFSAERLKGVDSTLKIQPAKLEDSAVYLCASSLRTGLETQYFGPGTRLLVL.

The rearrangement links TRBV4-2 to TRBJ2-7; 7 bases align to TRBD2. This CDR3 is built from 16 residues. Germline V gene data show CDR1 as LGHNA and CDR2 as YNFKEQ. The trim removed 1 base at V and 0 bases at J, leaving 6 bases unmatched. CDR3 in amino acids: CASSQAPSGSSYEQYF. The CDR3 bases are TGTGCCAGCAGCCAAGCACCTAGCGGTTCCTCCTACGAGCAGTACTTC.